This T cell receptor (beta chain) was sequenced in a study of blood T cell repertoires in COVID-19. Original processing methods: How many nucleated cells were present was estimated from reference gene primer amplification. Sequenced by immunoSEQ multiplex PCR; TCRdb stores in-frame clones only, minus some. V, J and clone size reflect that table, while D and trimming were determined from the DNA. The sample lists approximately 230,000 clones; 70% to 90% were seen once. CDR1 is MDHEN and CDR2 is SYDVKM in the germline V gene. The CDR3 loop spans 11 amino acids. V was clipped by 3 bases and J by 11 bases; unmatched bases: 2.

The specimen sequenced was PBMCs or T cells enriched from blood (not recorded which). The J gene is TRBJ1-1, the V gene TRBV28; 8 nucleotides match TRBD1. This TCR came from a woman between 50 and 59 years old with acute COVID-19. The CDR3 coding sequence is TGTGCCAGCAGTTTGGGACAGGCTGCTTTCTTT. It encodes CASSLGQAAFF.